This T cell receptor beta chain was observed in a study of CD8+CD57+ T cells in acquired aplastic anemia. V was pared by 6 bases and J by 1 base, with 7 bases between. Germline CDR1 reads LNHDA; CDR2 reads SQIVND (reference sequence). CDR3 size: 13 residues. This clonotype was counted many times. Before being chosen for sequencing, patients had shown CD8+CD57+ cell expansion by flow cytometry. Receipt of therapy had not occurred in any patient by the time of blood sampling. Genomic DNA acted as the template from which TCR beta VDJ combination and CDR3 sequence profiling were carried out. TCRdb re-analysed the reads in MiXCR, keeping a single row per CDR3 protein. The profile shows around 170,000 distinct CDR3 sequences, roughly half of them singletons.

What was sequenced was sorted CD4+, CD8+, or CD8+CD57+ T cells (not recorded which) from PBMCs. The genes are TRBV19 and TRBJ1-5, with D hard to call. The sequence derives from a human donor with aplastic anemia. The CDR3 DNA reads TGTGCCAGTAGAGAGGTAAGCAATCAGCCCCAGCATTTT. This gives the protein CASREVSNQPQHF.